The present entry profiles one TCR beta chain with its context. This receptor's antigen is unknown. No base qualities exist here, and no much larger clone lies one base off it. The meaning of the sample's time point label: individuals recovered from natural SARS-CoV-2 infection. This sample stems from a study of Ad26.COV2.S vaccination and SARS-CoV-2 variants (dated by TCRdb to the early 2020s). In terms of the full investigation: TCRbeta repertoire sequencing served as the tool for gauging how specific and how broad the SARS-CoV-2-reactive T cell receptors were following Ad26.COV2.S vaccination. A total of approximately 32 samples were included in the TCR-sequenced set, comprising about 20 Ad26.COV2.S vaccine recipients, 5 placebo recipients and 8 SARS-CoV-2 convalescent individuals. Study-level results and caveats: Comparable non-spike TCR breadth was observed between vaccine and placebo recipients, consistent with only spike being contained in the vaccine. After vaccination, substantial breadth of spike-specific CD8+ and CD4+ T cell responses was reported. The authors noted that the TCR breadth and depth analyses may have underestimated total T cell responses. Ad26.COV2.S recipients had higher spike-specific TCR breadth than placebo recipients (P = 0.0014).

Trimming takes 4 bases from V and 4 bases from J, and the germline ends sit 16 bases apart. From cysteine to phenylalanine, the CDR3 is 15 amino acids long. The only DNA kept is the CDR3, 45 bases in frame from the first base. According to the germline V gene (reference sequence), CDR1 reads LGHDT and CDR2 reads YNNKEL. The immunoSEQ Assay was used to sequence TCRbeta CDR3 regions. After extraction, genomic DNA underwent amplification by bias-controlled multiplex PCR, followed by high-throughput sequencing. Turning to the authors' computational methods: To quantify the absolute abundance of every unique TCRbeta CDR3 region, sequences were collapsed and filtered. Usable DNA was measured by amplifying reference genes present in all nucleated cells, and TCRbeta template counts were normalized to that usable DNA to estimate T cell fraction. Repertoire TCRs were annotated as SARS-CoV-2-specific by exact matching of V gene, CDR3 amino acid sequence and J gene to a known reactive TCR set. The reference SARS-CoV-2 TCR set was obtained from MIRA and was filtered for enrichment in COVID-19-positive ImmuneCODE repertoires, whereby public or cross-reactive TCRs were removed. Drawing on the MIRA antigens, annotated TCRs were analysed further at the level of specific ORF or position within ORF. Depth was the summed frequency of annotated unique rearrangements, while breadth was defined as annotated unique rearrangements over total unique productive rearrangements. Two-sided Wilcoxon rank-sum tests were applied when comparing TCR breadth between groups. Entries here come from immuneACCESS through TCRdb and include only in-frame sequences with V and J called. Some clones fail to appear in such tables; in the studies checked, an unresolved V gene covers under half of the shortfall, and the cause of the remainder is unknown. That table gives V, J and clone size, and the DNA gave D and trimming. The sample includes around 350,000 clones, with just over 90% observed a single time. About 3.8% of the sample lies in the top ten.

The V and J genes are TRBV3-1 (or the pseudogene TRBV3-2) and TRBJ1-2, with a weak D call of TRBD1 (5 bases match). The clonotype originates from a human donor who had recovered from COVID-19. The sequencing used peripheral blood, collected after recovery from COVID-19. The CDR3 is CASSLDPRDVYGYTF. The nucleotides are TGTGCCAGCAGCCTAGATCCCCGGGACGTCTATGGCTACACCTTC.